Below, 9 T cell receptor beta chains from the same sample are listed, as sequenced in a study of CD8+ T cells in alopecia areata. Extraction of RNA preceded its reverse transcription into cDNA, which served as the sequencing template. The protocol was immunoSEQ multiplex PCR, while the TCRdb copy is restricted to in-frame clones and leaves out a portion. The sample has about 140,000 clones, around 86% seen once; the top ten hold less than 15%. Treatment in this sample: oral pan-JAK inhibitor, 5-10 mg twice daily. Sequencing used CD8+ T cells sorted from blood, obtained at week 4, from a patient treated with tofacitinib. The receptors originated from a human donor with alopecia areata.

This chain connects TRBV29-1 to TRBJ1-1; D is undetermined. The CDR3 runs to 13 residues. Germline V CDR1 and CDR2: SQVTM, ANQGSEA. V shed 7 bases and J shed 1 base, with 13 bases lying between them. The CDR3 is CSGILGGNTEAFF. The CDR3, as DNA: TGCAGCGGTATACTCGGTGGGAACACTGAAGCTTTCTTT.

The rearrangement uses TRBV5-1 and TRBJ1-1, with D perhaps matching TRBD1 (5 bases). V shed 4 bases and J shed 5 bases, with 12 bases lying between them. CDR3 length: 13 residues. CDR1 is SGHRS and CDR2 is YFSETQ in the germline V gene. The CDR3 bases are TGCGCCAGCAGCCAGACAGAACGGACTGAAGCTTTCTTT. This gives the protein CASSQTERTEAFF.

This clone was observed a single time. V and J are TRBV27 and TRBJ1-2; tentatively, D is TRBD1 (5 bases). Trimming removed 0 bases from V and 6 bases from J, with 8 bases in between. The CDR3 length is 13 residues. Germline V CDR1 and CDR2: MNHEY, SMNVEV (reference sequence). The CDR3 DNA sequence: TGTGCCAGCAGTTTATCAGGGGTCGATGGCTACACCTTC. Translating it yields CASSLSGVDGYTF.

The V gene is TRBV6-6, the J gene TRBJ1-5, with D unclear. V was pared by 5 bases and J by 3 bases, with 8 bases between. This CDR3 is built from 13 residues. Germline lookup yields CDR1 MNHNY and CDR2 SVGAGI (reference sequence). CDR3 region: CASSRISNQPQHF. The CDR3, as DNA: TGTGCCAGCAGTCGGATATCCAATCAGCCCCAGCATTTT.

The chain joins TRBV5-6 to TRBJ1-5; D not resolved. The V gene lost 0 bases and the J gene lost 2 bases, with 12 bases spanning the gap. The CDR3 length is 16 residues. Germline CDR1 and CDR2: SGHDT and YYEEEE. The CDR3: CASSLDGFGGNQPQHF. The CDR3, as DNA: TGTGCCAGCAGCTTGGATGGTTTTGGGGGCAATCAGCCCCAGCATTTT.

The genes are TRBV15 and TRBJ2-5; D gene unclear. V was trimmed by 3 bases and J by 4 bases, leaving 9 bases between them. The CDR3 length is 13 residues. From germline, CDR1 is LNHNV and CDR2 YYDKDF (reference sequence). CDR3 coding DNA: TGTGCCACCAGCAGTATTCTTGGAGAGACCCAGTACTTC. It translates to CATSSILGETQYF.

The chain employs TRBV27 and TRBJ2-7; a weak D match, TRBD2 (6 bases). V was trimmed by 5 bases and J by 5 bases, leaving 19 bases between them. The CDR3 is 15 residues long. Germline-derived CDR1 and CDR2 are MNHEY and SMNVEV (reference sequence). The CDR3 sequence: CASSPSWSRRDEQYF. CDR3 nucleotide sequence: TGTGCCAGCAGTCCTTCGTGGTCCAGGAGGGACGAGCAGTACTTC.

This clone was observed a handful of times. V is TRBV29-1 and J is TRBJ2-5, with D possibly matching TRBD1 (6 bases). Trimming cost V 6 bases and J 2 bases, with 13 bases left between them. The CDR3 runs 13 residues. From germline, CDR1 is SQVTM and CDR2 ANQGSEA. The CDR3 DNA is TGCAGCGTCCTGACAGGACATCAAGAGACCCAGTACTTC. This encodes CSVLTGHQETQYF.

This sequence joins TRBV4-1 and TRBJ2-7; tentatively, D is TRBD1 (5 bases). In germline, CDR1 is MGHRA, CDR2 YSYEKL. This CDR3 has 14 amino acids. Trimming shortened V by 0 bases and J by 3 bases, and 9 bases separated the two germline ends. This CDR3 is CASSQEGADYEQYF. In DNA, the CDR3 is TGCGCCAGCAGCCAAGAAGGGGCCGACTACGAGCAGTACTTC.